Included here is one T cell receptor (beta chain) sequence, with context. The antigen remains undetermined. Primers for the PCR totalled 60 Vbeta and 13 Jbeta. The protocol was immunoSEQ multiplex PCR, while the TCRdb copy is restricted to in-frame clones and leaves out a portion. The sample comprises 130,000 to 150,000 clones, around 75% of which are singletons, and 1.5% to 2% rests with the top ten. Although they were nominally healthy when sampled, donors likely had unrecorded immune exposures. This sample was taken from a study of cytomegalovirus exposure and HLA in healthy donors. The study's findings and limits: A later analysis showed that HLA-associated TCR beta chains had undergone more clonal expansion than equally common others.

The CDR3 is made up of 13 amino acids. Germline V gene lookup returns CDR1 SGHVS and CDR2 FQNEAQ. Trimming cost V 5 bases and J 0 bases, with 7 bases left between them. This receptor was identified in a young woman in good health and CMV-seronegative. The chain combines TRBV7-8 with TRBJ1-1; the D is unclear. Sequencing used PBMCs. Here the CDR3 reads CASSATMNTEAFF. CDR3 DNA sequence: TGTGCCAGCAGCGCAACTATGAACACTGAAGCTTTCTTT.